The present T cell receptor (beta chain) was sequenced within a study of blood T cell repertoires in COVID-19. Study background: Acute and convalescent COVID-19 samples came from the United States, Italy and Spain. T cells, B-cell-depleted T cells, or PBMCs supplied cDNA or gDNA.

The germline V gene encodes CDR1 SGHVS and CDR2 FNYEAQ. The junction had 6 bases not matched to a gene; V was cut back by 5 bases and J by 0 bases. The CDR3 is 15 residues long. The table came from immunoSEQ multiplex PCR; TCRdb's copy has only in-frame clones and leaves some out. The sample carries 200,000 to 250,000 clones, approximately 85% recorded once. The sample was peripheral blood. The gene calls are TRBV7-6 and TRBJ1-1; 7 bases fit TRBD1. This TCR came from a woman aged 80 or over with COVID-19, enrolled during active disease. CDR3 DNA: TGTGCCAGCAGCCATGGCAGGGGGGTGAACACTGAAGCTTTCTTT. Protein sequence: CASSHGRGVNTEAFF.